This T cell receptor (beta chain) is drawn from a study of T cell responses to AZD1222 COVID-19 vaccine. Assay used: immunoSEQ multiplex PCR; TCRdb lists only in-frame clones, some missing. The table lists 150,000 to 200,000 clones, approximately 92% of them singletons. In regard to this clone: Antigen: not known.

V gave up 6 bases and J gave up 1 base; unmatched junction bases: 13. The CDR3 covers 17 residues. Per germline, CDR1 SQVTM and CDR2 ANQGSEA. Study-level points and caveats: In a largely white British group with more females than males, clonal diversity was possibly underestimated. Mapped onto spike, vaccine-associated CD4 TCRs spanned it and were dominant at 160-218 and 743-854. Among AZD1222 vaccinees, only 5 to 7 were seropositive at baseline. The study found Spike-specific TCR breadth and depth rose after two AZD1222 doses.

The source was peripheral blood, collected on day 0 of AZD1222 vaccination. The clonotype originates from an adult in good health. The chain links TRBV29-1 to TRBJ2-1; TRBD2 aligns across 9 bases. The CDR3 region has the DNA TGCAGCGTCCCAAGCGGGAGGACCGGATCATCCTACAATGAGCAGTTCTTC. Translation: CSVPSGRTGSSYNEQFF.